This TCR beta chain appears in the sequencing data of a study of shared clonotypes between healthy human individuals. Study background: Per donor, three plates held CD4 naive cells, three held CD4 memory, two held CD8 naive and one held CD8 memory.

Notes on this clone: The target antigen is unknown.

Terminally differentiated effector memory CD45RA+ cells were left out of the naive CD8 fraction, which was CD45RO-negative and positively selected for CCR7. Notes on the study in general: Clonotype sharing among donors likely depends on sequencing depth.

Methods used by the authors: Because ImmunoSEQ provided only junction sequences with no quality scores, the filtering differed. The assay was immunoSEQ multiplex PCR, and TCRdb's table has in-frame clones only and misses some. The V and J calls and clone size are taken from that table; D and trimming were inferred from the DNA. The data show some 2.1 million clones, around 95% seen once. This receptor was taken from a man younger than 35 in good health. Some clones in this sample may be carry-over from other donors' samples. Material for sequencing was naive CD8+ T cells from PBMCs.

CDR3 DNA sequence: TGTGCCAGCAACTCCGGGACTAGCGGGAATGAGCAGTTCTTC. This translates into CASNSGTSGNEQFF. V and J are TRBV6-1 and TRBJ2-1; 12 nucleotides agree with TRBD2. CDR3 length: 14 residues. Germline CDR1 and CDR2: MNHNS and SASEGT. Trimming took 7 bases from V and 7 from J; bases not matched to a gene: 5.